This is a list of T cell receptor beta chains from one sample in a study of neurological immune-mediated disorders. TCRdb ran MiXCR on the 5' RACE reads and lists one entry per CDR3 protein. The data hold about 74,000 distinct CDR3 sequences, with roughly 5.6% observed a single time. Sequenced sample: PBMCs. These receptors all come from a man aged 18-30 years with multiple sclerosis. CDR3s include the opening cysteine and the closing phenylalanine or tryptophan. The D gene is left open where the match is weak. Each size is once, few, many, or a class for an expanded clone.

TRBJ1-1	NA	TRBV9	many	TGTGCCAGCAGCGCCGACAGGCTGAACACTGAAGCTTTCTTT	CASSADRLNTEAFF
TRBJ2-1	NA	TRBV5-1	many	TGCGCCAGCAGCGGCAGCCGGGGCGTTGCTTCCTACAATGAGCAGTTCTTC	CASSGSRGVASYNEQFF
TRBJ2-3	TRBD2	TRBV20-1	many	TGCAGTGCTAGACCACCGGGACTAGACACAGATACGCAGTATTTT	CSARPPGLDTDTQYF
TRBJ2-7	NA	TRBV20-1	many	TGCAGTGCTTCTCTCTGGACGTTGGACGAGCAGTACTTC	CSASLWTLDEQYF
TRBJ2-5	TRBD1	TRBV5-1	many	TGCGCCAGCGGCCGACAGGGGTGGGGAGAGACCCAGTACTTC	CASGRQGWGETQYF
TRBJ1-3	NA	TRBV6-5	many	TGTGCCAGCACCCCCGGGGGGGGAAACACCATATATTTT	CASTPGGGNTIYF
TRBJ2-7	NA	TRBV7-2	many	TGTGCCAGCAGCCCGGGACGAGTATATTACGAGCAGTACTTC	CASSPGRVYYEQYF
TRBJ1-3	NA	TRBV30	many	TGTGCCTGGAGTGTTACAGGCCCTGGAAACACCATATATTTT	CAWSVTGPGNTIYF
TRBJ1-4	NA	TRBV9	many	TGTGCCAGCAGCCCCGGGGCGTTTAATGAAAAACTGTTTTTT	CASSPGAFNEKLFF
TRBJ1-3	NA	TRBV9	many	TGTGCCAGCAGCTTGGACGGTGCGGTGGCCATATATTTT	CASSLDGAVAIYF
TRBJ1-4	TRBD1	TRBV5-1	many	TGCGCCAGCAGCTGGGGGGACAGGGGGCAGGAAAAACTGTTTTTT	CASSWGDRGQEKLFF
TRBJ2-3	NA	TRBV9	many	TGTGCCAGCAGCGTAGGGGTCCAGGACACAGATACGCAGTATTTT	CASSVGVQDTDTQYF
TRBJ1-1	TRBD1	TRBV24-1	many	TGTGCCACCAGTGGGGGGACAGGGCACACTGAAGCTTTCTTT	CATSGGTGHTEAFF
TRBJ2-7	NA	TRBV20-1	many	TGCAGTGCTAGAGATCGGCAGGGCGGTCCCTACGAGCAGTACTTC	CSARDRQGGPYEQYF
TRBJ2-7	NA	TRBV12-3/TRBV12-4	many	TGTGCCAGCAGTCTCGTTGGCGGGGACGAGCAGTACTTC	CASSLVGGDEQYF
TRBJ2-7	TRBD1	TRBV28	many	TGTGCCAGCTATCCTCCGGGACAGGGTAGAGAGCAGTACTTC	CASYPPGQGREQYF
TRBJ1-6	NA	TRBV12-3/TRBV12-4	many	TGTGCCAGCAGCGGGCCGGGGGGCGCGGATAATTCACCCCTCCACTTT	CASSGPGGADNSPLHF